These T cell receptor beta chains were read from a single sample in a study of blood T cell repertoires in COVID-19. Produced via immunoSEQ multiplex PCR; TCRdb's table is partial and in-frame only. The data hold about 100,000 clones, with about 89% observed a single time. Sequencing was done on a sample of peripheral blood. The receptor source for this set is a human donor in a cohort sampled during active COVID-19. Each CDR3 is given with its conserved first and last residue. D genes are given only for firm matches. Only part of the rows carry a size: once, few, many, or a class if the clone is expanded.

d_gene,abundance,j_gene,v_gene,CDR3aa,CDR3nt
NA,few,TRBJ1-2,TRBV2,CASSEWAGANYGYTF,TGTGCCAGCAGTGAATGGGCAGGGGCAAACTATGGCTACACCTTC
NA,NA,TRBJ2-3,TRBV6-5,CASRGDIGQQYF,TGTGCCAGCAGGGGGGACATAGGCCAGCAGTATTTT
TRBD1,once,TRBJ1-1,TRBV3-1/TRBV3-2,CASSPGQRNTEAFF,TGTGCCAGCAGCCCGGGACAGCGGAACACTGAAGCTTTCTTT
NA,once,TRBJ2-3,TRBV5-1,CASSVTLAEDTQYF,TGCGCCAGCAGCGTAACACTAGCCGAAGATACGCAGTATTTT
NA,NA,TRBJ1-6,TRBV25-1,CASSTRGTLNSPLHF,TGTGCCAGCAGTACCAGGGGAACCCTTAATTCACCCCTCCACTTT
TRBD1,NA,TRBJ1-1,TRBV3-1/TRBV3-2,CASSLAGQGANEAFF,TGTGCCAGCAGCCTAGCGGGACAGGGGGCGAATGAAGCTTTCTTT
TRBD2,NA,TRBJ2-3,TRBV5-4,CASSLATSVSTDTQYF,TGTGCCAGCAGCCTAGCGACTAGCGTGTCCACAGATACGCAGTATTTT
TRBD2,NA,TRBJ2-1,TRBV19,CASKSRGGSNEQFF,TGTGCCAGTAAAAGTCGGGGCGGGAGTAATGAGCAGTTCTTC
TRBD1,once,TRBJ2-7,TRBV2,CASSEVVFWTGQSYEQYF,TGTGCCAGCAGTGAAGTTGTTTTTTGGACAGGGCAATCCTACGAGCAGTACTTC
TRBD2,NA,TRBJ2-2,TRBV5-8,CASTVAGEAGELFF,TGTGCCAGCACAGTGGCGGGAGAAGCCGGGGAGCTGTTTTTT
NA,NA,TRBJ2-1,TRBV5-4,CASSLSFGPQVTNEQFF,TGTGCCAGCAGCTTGTCTTTCGGCCCACAAGTGACTAATGAGCAGTTCTTC
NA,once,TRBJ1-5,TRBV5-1,CASSLAGTVNQPQHF,TGCGCCAGCAGCTTGGCCGGAACAGTGAATCAGCCCCAGCATTTT
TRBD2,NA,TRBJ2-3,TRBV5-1,CASSLISGSSDTQYF,TGCGCCAGCAGCTTGATAAGCGGGAGTTCAGATACGCAGTATTTT
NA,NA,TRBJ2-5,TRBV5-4,CASSTRSSSQTQYF,TGTGCCAGCAGCACCCGTTCTAGTTCGCAGACCCAGTACTTC
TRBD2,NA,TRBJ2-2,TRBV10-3,CAISEVLAGALSNGELFF,TGTGCCATCAGTGAGGTCCTAGCGGGGGCCCTATCTAACGGGGAGCTGTTTTTT
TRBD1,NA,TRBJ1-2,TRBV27,CASSWGQGNYGYTF,TGTGCCAGCAGTTGGGGACAGGGTAACTATGGCTACACCTTC
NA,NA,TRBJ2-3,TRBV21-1,CASSKVLSATGNDTDTQYF,TGTGCCAGCAGCAAAGTGTTGTCAGCGACGGGGAACGACACAGATACGCAGTATTTT
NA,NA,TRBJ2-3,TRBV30,CAWSTGVYTDTQYF,TGTGCCTGGAGTACGGGGGTCTACACAGATACGCAGTATTTT
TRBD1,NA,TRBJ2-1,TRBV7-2,CASRTAGQGNFMSEQFF,TGTGCCAGCAGGACCGCGGGACAGGGGAATTTTATGAGTGAGCAGTTCTTC
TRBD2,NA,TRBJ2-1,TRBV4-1,CASSQPRESLGYEQFF,TGCGCCAGCAGCCAACCGCGGGAGAGCCTCGGATATGAGCAGTTCTTC
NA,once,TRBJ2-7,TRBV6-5,CASRSTTAGGQYF,TGTGCCAGCAGATCTACGACAGCAGGTGGGCAGTACTTC
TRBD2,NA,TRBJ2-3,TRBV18,CASSPPGSGRTDTQYF,TGTGCCAGCTCACCACCTGGAAGCGGGAGGACAGATACGCAGTATTTT
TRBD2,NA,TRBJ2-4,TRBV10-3,CAISGGGTSGNIQYF,TGTGCCATCAGTGGGGGGGGGACTAGCGGGAACATTCAGTACTTC
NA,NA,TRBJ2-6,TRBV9,CASSSRSSGANVLTF,TGTGCCAGCAGTTCAAGGAGCTCTGGGGCCAACGTCCTGACTTTC
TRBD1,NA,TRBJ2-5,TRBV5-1,CASSPGTAQETQYF,TGCGCCAGCAGCCCCGGGACAGCCCAAGAGACCCAGTACTTC
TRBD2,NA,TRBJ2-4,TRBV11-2,CASSLVGSGGGKNIQYF,TGTGCCAGCAGCTTAGTAGGGTCCGGGGGGGGAAAAAACATTCAGTACTTC
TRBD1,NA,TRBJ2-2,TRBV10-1,CASGGDRGNTGELFF,TGCGCCAGCGGAGGGGACAGGGGTAACACCGGGGAGCTGTTTTTT
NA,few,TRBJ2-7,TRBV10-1,CASSSGSYEQYF,TGCGCCAGCAGTTCCGGCTCCTACGAGCAGTACTTC
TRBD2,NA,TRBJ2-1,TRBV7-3,CASSLASGGAANEQFF,TGTGCCAGCAGCTTAGCGAGCGGGGGGGCCGCCAATGAGCAGTTCTTC
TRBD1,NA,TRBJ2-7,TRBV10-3,CAIRGRTGVDREYEQYF,TGTGCCATCAGGGGAAGGACAGGGGTGGATCGTGAGTACGAGCAGTACTTC
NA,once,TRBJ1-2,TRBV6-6,CASKFPPTRGYTF,TGTGCCAGCAAATTCCCCCCCACAAGAGGCTACACCTTC
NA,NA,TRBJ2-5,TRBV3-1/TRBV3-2,CASSSGWGGETQYF,TGTGCCAGCAGCTCAGGGTGGGGCGGAGAGACCCAGTACTTC
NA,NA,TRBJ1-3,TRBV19,CASSLRTPGNTIYF,TGTGCCAGTAGTCTTAGGACACCCGGAAACACCATATATTTT
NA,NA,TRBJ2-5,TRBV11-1,CASSLVGGPPVETQYF,TGTGCCAGCAGCTTGGTGGGGGGGCCGCCAGTAGAGACCCAGTACTTC
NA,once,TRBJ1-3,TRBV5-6,CASSGLDRNSGNTIYF,TGTGCCAGCAGCGGCTTGGACAGAAACTCTGGAAACACCATATATTTT
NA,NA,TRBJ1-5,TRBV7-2,CASSLGPSEGPQHF,TGTGCCAGCAGCCTGGGACCCTCGGAGGGTCCCCAGCATTTT
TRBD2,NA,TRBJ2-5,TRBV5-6,CASSADVTSEETQYF,TGTGCCAGCAGCGCGGACGTGACTAGCGAAGAGACCCAGTACTTC
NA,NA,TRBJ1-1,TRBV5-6,CASSLLTDYMNTEAFF,TGTGCCAGCAGCTTGCTGACTGACTACATGAACACTGAAGCTTTCTTT
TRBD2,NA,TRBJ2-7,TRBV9,CASSPHALRSGHEQYF,TGTGCCAGCAGCCCACACGCCCTACGTAGCGGGCACGAGCAGTACTTC
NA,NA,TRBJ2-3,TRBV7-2,CASSASGGRTDTQYF,TGTGCCAGCAGCGCTTCCGGGGGGCGCACAGATACGCAGTATTTT
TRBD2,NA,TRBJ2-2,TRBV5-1,CASSLPGGTTGELFF,TGCGCCAGCAGCTTGCCGGGGGGGACAACCGGGGAGCTGTTTTTT
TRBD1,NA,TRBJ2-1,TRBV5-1,CASSFQQGAYEQFF,TGCGCCAGCAGCTTTCAACAGGGGGCCTATGAGCAGTTCTTC